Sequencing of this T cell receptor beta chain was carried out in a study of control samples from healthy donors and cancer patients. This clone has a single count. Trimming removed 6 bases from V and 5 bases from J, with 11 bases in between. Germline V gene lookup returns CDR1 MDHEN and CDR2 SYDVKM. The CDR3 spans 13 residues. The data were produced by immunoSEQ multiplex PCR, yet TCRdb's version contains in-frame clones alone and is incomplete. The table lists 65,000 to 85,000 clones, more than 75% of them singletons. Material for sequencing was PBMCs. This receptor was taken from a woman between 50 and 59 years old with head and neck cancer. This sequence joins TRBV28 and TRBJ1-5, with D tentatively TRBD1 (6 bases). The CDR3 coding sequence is TGTGCCAGCAGGGACAGAGATTATCAGCCCCAGCATTTT. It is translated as CASRDRDYQPQHF.